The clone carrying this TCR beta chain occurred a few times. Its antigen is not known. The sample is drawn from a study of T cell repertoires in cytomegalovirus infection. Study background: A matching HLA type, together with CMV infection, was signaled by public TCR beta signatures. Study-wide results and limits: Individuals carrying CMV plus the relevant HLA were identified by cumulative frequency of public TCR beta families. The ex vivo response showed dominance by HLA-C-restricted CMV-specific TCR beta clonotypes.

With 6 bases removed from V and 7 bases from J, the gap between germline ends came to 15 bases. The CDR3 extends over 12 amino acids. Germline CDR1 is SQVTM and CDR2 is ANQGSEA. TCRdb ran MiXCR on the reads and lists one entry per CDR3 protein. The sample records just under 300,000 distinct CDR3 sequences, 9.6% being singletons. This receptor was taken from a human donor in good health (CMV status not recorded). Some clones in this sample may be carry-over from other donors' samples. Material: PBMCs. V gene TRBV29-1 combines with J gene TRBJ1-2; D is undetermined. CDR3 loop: CSVVRTETGYTF. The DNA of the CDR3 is TGCAGCGTCGTTCGTACGGAGACTGGCTACACCTTC.